The 13 T cell receptor beta chains below were found in one sample sequenced in a study of CD8 T cells in Susac syndrome (dated by TCRdb to the late 2010s). Library preparation used the immunoSEQ multiplex PCR assay. RNA was extracted using the RNeasy kit, and about 0.45 to 1 ug of the RNA was reverse transcribed with random hexamers. TCRdb redid the processing of the public reads, applying fastp at Q25 and MiXCR, and retained in-frame beta chains. Each entry merges the rows of one CDR3 protein and shows their most common DNA and genes. Recorded for this sample are about 85,000 distinct CDR3 sequences; roughly 93% of them occurred a single time. Of the sample, 0.26% is held by the ten largest clones. The sequencing input was CD8+ T cells from PBMCs. The receptors were sampled from a human donor in good health.

This clonotype was counted a single time. The V call is TRBV5-1, the J call TRBJ1-2, with 7 bases that match TRBD1. Germline V CDR1 and CDR2: SGHRS, YFSETQ. Trimming at V came to 4 bases and at J to 6 bases, leaving 9 bases not matched to a gene. The CDR3 runs to 14 residues. In DNA, the CDR3 is TGCGCCAGCAGCCCTACTCCGGGACAGCATGGCTACACCTTC. Translated: CASSPTPGQHGYTF.

This clonotype was recorded once. The genes are TRBV7-9 and TRBJ2-2; 8 bases are shared with TRBD1. Per germline, CDR1 SEHNR and CDR2 FQNEAQ (reference sequence). The trim removed 7 bases at V and 0 bases at J, leaving 7 bases unmatched. This CDR3 region has 16 residues. In DNA, the CDR3 is TGTGCCAGCACCGACACAGGGGGTGCGAACACCGGGGAGCTGTTTTTT. Its protein is CASTDTGGANTGELFF.

The J gene is TRBJ2-5, the V gene TRBV19, with D unclear. The CDR3 extends over 15 amino acids. Germline V gene data show CDR1 as LNHDA and CDR2 as SQIVND (reference sequence). With 1 base removed from V and 3 bases from J, the gap between germline ends came to 12 bases. DNA for the CDR3: TGTGCCAGTAGTATAGGTGCGGATAAGGAAGAGACCCAGTACTTC. As protein: CASSIGADKEETQYF.

The chain combines TRBV15 with TRBJ2-7; perhaps TRBD2 as D (6 bases). V shed 7 bases and J shed 10 bases, with 14 bases lying between them. In germline, CDR1 is LNHNV, CDR2 YYDKDF (reference sequence). There are 11 residues in the CDR3. In DNA, the CDR3 is TGTGCCACCAAGGGTCGCGGGGCACAGTACGTC. Residues: CATKGRGAQYV.

This clonotype was detected once. The J gene is TRBJ1-1, the V gene TRBV4-1; no clear D gene. Trimming shortened V by 4 bases and J by 2 bases, and 14 bases separated the two germline ends. The germline V gene has CDR1 MGHRA and CDR2 YSYEKL. This CDR3 region has 15 residues. The CDR3 coding sequence is TGCGCCAGCAGCCTAACCAGCCGGGGAAACACTGAAGCTTTCTTT. Its translation: CASSLTSRGNTEAFF.

The V gene is TRBV20-1, the J gene TRBJ1-5; D is undetermined. Germline CDR1 DFQATT, CDR2 SNEGSKA (reference sequence). The CDR3 covers 12 residues. V was trimmed by 3 bases and J by 4 bases, leaving 7 bases between them. CDR3 loop: CSARVRNQPQHF. DNA for the CDR3: TGCAGTGCTAGGGTCCGAAATCAGCCCCAGCATTTT.

V gene TRBV5-8 combines with J gene TRBJ2-7, with D possibly matching TRBD1 (5 bases). The CDR3 is 14 amino acids. Trimming removed 1 base at V and 6 bases at J, with 14 bases between. Germline CDR1 is SGHTS and CDR2 is YDEGEE. CDR3 residues: CASSLRPGYGEQYF. Here the CDR3 DNA reads TGTGCCAGCAGCTTGCGGCCAGGGTATGGCGAGCAGTACTTC.

The chain carries TRBV20-1 and TRBJ2-1; 14 nucleotides align to TRBD2. Germline V gene lookup returns CDR1 DFQATT and CDR2 SNEGSKA (reference sequence). Trimming cost V 3 bases and J 8 bases; bases outside gene matches: 6. This CDR3 has 15 amino acids. CDR3 amino acids: CSASGTSGGVDEQFF. The DNA of the CDR3 is TGCAGTGCTAGTGGGACTAGCGGGGGTGTAGATGAGCAGTTCTTC.

The chain employs TRBV9 and TRBJ2-1; no clear D. There are 13 residues in the CDR3. Germline V lookup: CDR1 SGDLS, CDR2 YYNGEE. The V gene lost 3 bases and the J gene lost 6 bases, with 10 bases spanning the gap. In DNA form, the CDR3 reads TGTGCCAGCAGCGCCAGACTCCTCAATGAGCAGTTCTTC. This gives the protein CASSARLLNEQFF.

The J gene is TRBJ2-7, the V gene TRBV5-6; 10 bases match TRBD1. CDR1 and CDR2 from the germline V gene are SGHDT and YYEEEE. This CDR3 region has 14 residues. After removal of 4 bases from V and 9 bases from J, the junction contained 10 bases not matched to a gene. The CDR3 DNA follows: TGTGCCAGCAGCGGGACAGGGGCCGATTATGTGCAGTACGTC. Translation gives CASSGTGADYVQYV.

This chain connects TRBV4-3 to TRBJ2-7; D remains unclear. Germline V CDR1 and CDR2: LGHNA, YSLEER. The length of the CDR3 is 15 residues. Trimming pared 0 bases from V and 0 bases from J, leaving 9 bases between. Written as DNA, the CDR3 is TGCGCCAGCAGCCAAGACCCCTTCTCCTCCTACGAGCAGTACTTC. Protein product: CASSQDPFSSYEQYF.

The CDR3 region is CASSDLGGFLKGYTF. CDR3 DNA sequence: TGCGCCAGCAGTGATCTTGGGGGCTTTCTAAAAGGCTACACCTTC. The chain couples TRBV10-2 to TRBJ1-2, with a possible D match to TRBD1 (6 bases). Between the trimmed V and J ends, which lost 3 bases and 8 bases, there was a span of 19 bases. Germline V gives CDR1 WSHSY, CDR2 SAAADI. CDR3 length: 15 residues.

This clonotype was seen only a few times. The chain employs TRBV4-1 and TRBJ2-7; D unclear. Trimming removed 1 base from V and 0 bases from J, with 1 base in between. The germline V gene has CDR1 MGHRA and CDR2 YSYEKL. This CDR3 has 12 residues. CDR3 coding DNA: TGCGCCAGCAGCCAAGTCTCCTACGAGCAGTACTTC. Residues: CASSQVSYEQYF.